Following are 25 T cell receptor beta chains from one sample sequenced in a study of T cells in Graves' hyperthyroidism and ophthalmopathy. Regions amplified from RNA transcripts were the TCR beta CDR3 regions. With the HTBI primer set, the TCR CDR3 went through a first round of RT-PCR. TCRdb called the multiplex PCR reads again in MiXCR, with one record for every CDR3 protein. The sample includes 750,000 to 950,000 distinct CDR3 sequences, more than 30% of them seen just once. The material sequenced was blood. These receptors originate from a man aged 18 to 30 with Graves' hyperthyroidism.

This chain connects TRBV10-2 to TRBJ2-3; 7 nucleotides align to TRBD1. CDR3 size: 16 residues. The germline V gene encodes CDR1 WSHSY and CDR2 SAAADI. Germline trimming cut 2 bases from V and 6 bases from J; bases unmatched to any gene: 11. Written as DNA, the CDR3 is TGCGCCAGCAGTGAGACTGCCATTCAGGGGGATGATACGCAGTATTTT. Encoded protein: CASSETAIQGDDTQYF.

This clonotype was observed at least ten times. The CDR3 loop reads CSARDLGQGSSPLHF. Here the CDR3 DNA reads TGCAGTGCTAGAGACCTTGGACAGGGGAGCTCACCCCTCCACTTT. The rearrangement links TRBV20-1 to TRBJ1-6; 9 positions agree with TRBD1. This CDR3 spans 15 amino acids. V was clipped by 0 bases and J by 10 bases; unmatched bases: 7. Germline V gene sequence: CDR1 DFQATT, CDR2 SNEGSKA (reference sequence).

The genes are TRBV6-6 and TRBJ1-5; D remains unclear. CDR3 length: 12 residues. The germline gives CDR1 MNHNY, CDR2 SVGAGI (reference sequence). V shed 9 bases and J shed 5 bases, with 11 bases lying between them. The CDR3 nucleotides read TGTGCCAGGGCCCGGCTCGATCAGCCCCAGCATTTT. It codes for CARARLDQPQHF.

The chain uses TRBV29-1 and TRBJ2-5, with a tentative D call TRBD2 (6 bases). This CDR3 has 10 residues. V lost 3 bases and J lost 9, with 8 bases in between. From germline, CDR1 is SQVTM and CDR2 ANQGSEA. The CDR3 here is CSVEGEAQYF. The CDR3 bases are TGCAGCGTTGAGGGGGAGGCCCAGTACTTC.

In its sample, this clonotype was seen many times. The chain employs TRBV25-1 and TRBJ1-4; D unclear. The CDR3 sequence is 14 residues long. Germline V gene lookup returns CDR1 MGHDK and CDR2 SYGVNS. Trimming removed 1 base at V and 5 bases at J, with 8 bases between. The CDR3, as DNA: TGTGCCAGCAGTGAATCAGGTCTCAATGAAAAACTGTTTTTT. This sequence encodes CASSESGLNEKLFF.

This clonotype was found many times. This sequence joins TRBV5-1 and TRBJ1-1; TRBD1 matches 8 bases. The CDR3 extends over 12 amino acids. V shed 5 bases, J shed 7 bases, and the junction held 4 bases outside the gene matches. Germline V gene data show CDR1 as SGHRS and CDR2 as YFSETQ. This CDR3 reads CASRGQEVEAFF. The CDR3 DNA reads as TGCGCCAGCAGGGGACAGGAGGTTGAAGCTTTCTTT. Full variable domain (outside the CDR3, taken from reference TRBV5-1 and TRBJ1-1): KAGVTQTPRYLIKTRGQQVTLSCSPISGHRSVSWYQQTPGQGLQFLFEYFSETQRNKGNFPGRFSGRQFSNSRSEMNVSTLELGDSALYLCASRGQEVEAFFGQGTRLTVV.

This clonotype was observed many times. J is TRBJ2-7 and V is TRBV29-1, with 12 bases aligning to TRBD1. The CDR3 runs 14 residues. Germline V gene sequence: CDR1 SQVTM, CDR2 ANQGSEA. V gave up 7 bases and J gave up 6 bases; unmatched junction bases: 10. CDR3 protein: CSARGGTGGSEQYF. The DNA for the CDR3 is TGCAGCGCGAGGGGCGGGACAGGGGGCTCCGAGCAGTACTTC.

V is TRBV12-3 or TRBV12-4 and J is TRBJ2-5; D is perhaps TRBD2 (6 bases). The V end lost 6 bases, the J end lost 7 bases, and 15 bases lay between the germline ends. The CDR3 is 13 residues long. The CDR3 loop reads CASSPGGEGTQYF. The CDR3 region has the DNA TGTGCCAGCAGCCCTGGCGGGGAAGGGACCCAGTACTTC.

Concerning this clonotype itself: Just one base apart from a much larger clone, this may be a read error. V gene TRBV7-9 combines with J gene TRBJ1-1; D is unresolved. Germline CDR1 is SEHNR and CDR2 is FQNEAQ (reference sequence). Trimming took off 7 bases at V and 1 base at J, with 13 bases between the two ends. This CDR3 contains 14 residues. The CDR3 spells CASTQLRANTEAFF. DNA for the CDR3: TGTGCCAGCACCCAGCTGCGGGCGAACACTGAAGCTTTCTTT.

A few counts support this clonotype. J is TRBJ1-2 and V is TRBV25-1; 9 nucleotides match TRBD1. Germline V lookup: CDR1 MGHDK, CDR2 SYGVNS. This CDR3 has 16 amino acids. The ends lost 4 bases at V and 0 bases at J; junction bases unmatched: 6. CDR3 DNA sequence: TGTGCCAGCAGTGGAACCGGGACAGGGACTAACTATGGCTACACCTTC. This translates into CASSGTGTGTNYGYTF.

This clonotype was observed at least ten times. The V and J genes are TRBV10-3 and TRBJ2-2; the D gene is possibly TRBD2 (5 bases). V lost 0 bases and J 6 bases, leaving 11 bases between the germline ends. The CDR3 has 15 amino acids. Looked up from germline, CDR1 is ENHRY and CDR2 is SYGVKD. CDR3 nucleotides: TGTGCCATCAGTGAGTCGAACCTAGCTGCCGGGGAGCTGTTTTTT. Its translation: CAISESNLAAGELFF.

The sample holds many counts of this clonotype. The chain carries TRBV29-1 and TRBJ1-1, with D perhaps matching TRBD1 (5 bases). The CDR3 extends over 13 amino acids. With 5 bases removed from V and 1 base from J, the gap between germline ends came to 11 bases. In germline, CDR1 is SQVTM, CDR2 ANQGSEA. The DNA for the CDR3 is TGCAGCGTTCAGGCGGGGCAGAACACTGAAGCTTTCTTT. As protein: CSVQAGQNTEAFF.

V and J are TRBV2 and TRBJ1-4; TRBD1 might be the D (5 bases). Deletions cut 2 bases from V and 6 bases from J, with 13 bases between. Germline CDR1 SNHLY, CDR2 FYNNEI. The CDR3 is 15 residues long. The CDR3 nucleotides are TGTGCCAGCAGTGAAAATTCATGGGGCGATGAAAAACTGTTTTTT. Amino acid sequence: CASSENSWGDEKLFF.

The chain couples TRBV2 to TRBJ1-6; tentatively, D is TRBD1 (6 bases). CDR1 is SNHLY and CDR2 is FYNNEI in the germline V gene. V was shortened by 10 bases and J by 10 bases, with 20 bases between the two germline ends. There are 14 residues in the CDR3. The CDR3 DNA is TGTGCCATCGGCGACAGTGGGCAGGGGTCACCCCTCCACTTT. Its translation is CAIGDSGQGSPLHF.

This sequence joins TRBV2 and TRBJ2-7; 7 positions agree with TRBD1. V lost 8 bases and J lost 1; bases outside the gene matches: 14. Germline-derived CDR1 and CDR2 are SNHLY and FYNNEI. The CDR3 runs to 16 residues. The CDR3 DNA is TGTGCCAGCGCATCGGGGCACAGGGGAAGTTCCTACGAGCAGTACTTC. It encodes CASASGHRGSSYEQYF.

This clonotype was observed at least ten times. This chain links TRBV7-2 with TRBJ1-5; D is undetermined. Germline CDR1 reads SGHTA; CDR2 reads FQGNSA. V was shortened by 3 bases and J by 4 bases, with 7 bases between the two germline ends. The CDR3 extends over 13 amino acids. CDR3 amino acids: CASSFQGNQPQHF. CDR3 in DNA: TGTGCCAGCAGCTTTCAAGGGAATCAGCCCCAGCATTTT.

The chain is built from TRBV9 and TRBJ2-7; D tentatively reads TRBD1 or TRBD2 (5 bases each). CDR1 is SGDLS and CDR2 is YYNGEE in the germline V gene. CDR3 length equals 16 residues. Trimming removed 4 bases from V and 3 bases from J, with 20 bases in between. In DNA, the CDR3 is TGTGCCAGCAGCCCGAACACCGGGACCAAAAACTACGAGCAGTACTTC. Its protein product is CASSPNTGTKNYEQYF.

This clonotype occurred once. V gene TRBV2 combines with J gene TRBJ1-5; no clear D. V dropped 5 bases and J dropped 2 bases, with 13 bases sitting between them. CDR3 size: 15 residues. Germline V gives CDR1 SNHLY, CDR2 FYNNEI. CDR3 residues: CASSYSWGRNQPQHF. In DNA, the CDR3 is TGTGCCAGCAGTTACTCTTGGGGTCGCAATCAGCCCCAGCATTTT.

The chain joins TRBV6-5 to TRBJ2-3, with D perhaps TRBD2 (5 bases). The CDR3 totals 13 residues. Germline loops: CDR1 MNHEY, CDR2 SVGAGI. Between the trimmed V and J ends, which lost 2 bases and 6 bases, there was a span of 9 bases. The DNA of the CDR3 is TGTGCCAGCAGTTACCGGGGAGATGATACGCAGTATTTT. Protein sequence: CASSYRGDDTQYF.

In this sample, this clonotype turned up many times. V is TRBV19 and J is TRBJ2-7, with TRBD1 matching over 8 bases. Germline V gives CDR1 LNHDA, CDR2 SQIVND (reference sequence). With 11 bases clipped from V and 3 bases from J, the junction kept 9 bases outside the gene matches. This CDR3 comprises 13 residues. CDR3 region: CASTGQGYYEQYF. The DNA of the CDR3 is TGTGCCTCAACAGGACAGGGATACTACGAGCAGTACTTC.

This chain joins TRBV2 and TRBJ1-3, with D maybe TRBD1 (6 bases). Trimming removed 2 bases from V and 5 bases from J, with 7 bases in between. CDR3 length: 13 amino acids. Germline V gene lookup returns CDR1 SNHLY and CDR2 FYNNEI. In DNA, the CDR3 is TGTGCCAGCAGTGAAACAGGGCGAAACACCATATATTTT. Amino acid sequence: CASSETGRNTIYF.

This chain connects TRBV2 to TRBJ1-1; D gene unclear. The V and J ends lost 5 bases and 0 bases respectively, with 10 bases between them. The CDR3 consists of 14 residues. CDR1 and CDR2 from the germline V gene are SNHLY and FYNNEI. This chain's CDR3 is CASSTRGMNTEAFF. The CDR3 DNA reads TGTGCCAGCAGTACTCGAGGGATGAACACTGAAGCTTTCTTT.

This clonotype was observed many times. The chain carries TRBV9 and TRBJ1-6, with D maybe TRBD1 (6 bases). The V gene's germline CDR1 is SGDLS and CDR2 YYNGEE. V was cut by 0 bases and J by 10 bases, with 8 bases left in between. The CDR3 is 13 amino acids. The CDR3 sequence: CASSVGGGSPLHF. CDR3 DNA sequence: TGTGCCAGCAGCGTAGGTGGGGGCTCACCCCTCCACTTT.

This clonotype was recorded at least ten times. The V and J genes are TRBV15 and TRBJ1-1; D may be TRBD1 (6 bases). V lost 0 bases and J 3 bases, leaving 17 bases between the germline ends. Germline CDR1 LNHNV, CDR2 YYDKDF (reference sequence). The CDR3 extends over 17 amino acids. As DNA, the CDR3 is TGTGCCACCAGCAGAGATGGGGGGGCCTGGTACGACACTGAAGCTTTCTTT. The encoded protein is CATSRDGGAWYDTEAFF.

The DNA for the CDR3 is TGCGCCAGCAGTCCCGACAGGGAGGGGTACGAGCAGTACTTC. It encodes CASSPDREGYEQYF. The chain combines TRBV5-1 with TRBJ2-7; D may correspond to TRBD1 or TRBD2 (7 bases each). V lost 5 bases and J 4 bases, leaving 16 bases between the germline ends. Per germline, CDR1 SGHRS and CDR2 YFSETQ. This CDR3 region has 14 residues.